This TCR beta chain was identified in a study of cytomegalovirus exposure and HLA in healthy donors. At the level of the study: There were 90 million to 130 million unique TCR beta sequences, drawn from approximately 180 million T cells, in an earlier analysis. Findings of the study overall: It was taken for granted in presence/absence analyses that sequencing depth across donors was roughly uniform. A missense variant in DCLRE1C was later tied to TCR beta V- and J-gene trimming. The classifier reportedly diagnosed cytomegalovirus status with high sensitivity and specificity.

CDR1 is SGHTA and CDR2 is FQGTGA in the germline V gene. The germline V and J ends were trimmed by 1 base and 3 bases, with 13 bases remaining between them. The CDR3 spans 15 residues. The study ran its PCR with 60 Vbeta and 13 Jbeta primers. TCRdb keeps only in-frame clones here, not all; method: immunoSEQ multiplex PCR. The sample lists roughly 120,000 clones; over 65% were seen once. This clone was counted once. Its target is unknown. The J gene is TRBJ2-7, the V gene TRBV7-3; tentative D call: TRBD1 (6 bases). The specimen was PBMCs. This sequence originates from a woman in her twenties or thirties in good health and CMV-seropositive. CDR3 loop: CASSLRPGHSYEQYF. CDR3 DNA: TGTGCCAGCAGCTTAAGACCGGGACATAGCTACGAGCAGTACTTC.